A single T cell receptor (beta chain) is shown here with its context. The antigen remains undetermined. Cultured CD4+ T cell DNA underwent sequencing with the Oncomine TCR Beta short-read assay. One entry per CDR3 protein, called by TCRdb with MiXCR from the PCR reads. The sample lists some 17,000 distinct CDR3 sequences, roughly 59% occurring once. The CDR3 is 15 residues long. From germline, CDR1 is MGHRA and CDR2 YSYEKL. Trimming cost V 1 base and J 4 bases, with 13 bases left between them. This entry belongs to a study of vaccination and CD4 T cells after COVID-19. At the level of the study: In culture, cells were exposed to overlapping spike peptides from SARS-CoV-2, HCoV-NL63, HCoV-OC43 and HCoV-229E. Study results and limitations: Clonotypes reactive to SARS-CoV-2 had a median that went up from 21 to 38, but not significantly.

Treatment in this sample: approximately nine-day PBMC culture with coronavirus spike peptide pools or control peptides (ViraFEST assay). Specimen: CD4+ T cells from blood, cultured in vitro, collected after SARS-CoV-2 vaccination. The receptor was derived from a human donor who had recovered from COVID-19. The gene calls are TRBV4-1 and TRBJ1-2; no firm D call. The CDR3 region has the DNA TGCGCCAGCAGCCAAGTCTCGCCGGAAACCTATGGCTACACCTTC. Encoded protein: CASSQVSPETYGYTF.